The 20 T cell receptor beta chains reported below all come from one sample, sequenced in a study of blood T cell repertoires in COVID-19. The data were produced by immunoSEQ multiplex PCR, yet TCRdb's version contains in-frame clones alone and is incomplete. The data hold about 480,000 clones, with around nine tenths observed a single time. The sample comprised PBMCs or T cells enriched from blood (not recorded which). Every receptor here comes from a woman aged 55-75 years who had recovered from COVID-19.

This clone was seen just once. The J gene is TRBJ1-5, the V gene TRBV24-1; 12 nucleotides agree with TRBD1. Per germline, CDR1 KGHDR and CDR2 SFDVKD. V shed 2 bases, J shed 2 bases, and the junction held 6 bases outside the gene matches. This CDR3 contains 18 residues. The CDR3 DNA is TGTGCCACCAGTGATTCACCGGGACAGGGGGCTGGCAATCAGCCCCAGCATTTT. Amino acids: CATSDSPGQGAGNQPQHF.

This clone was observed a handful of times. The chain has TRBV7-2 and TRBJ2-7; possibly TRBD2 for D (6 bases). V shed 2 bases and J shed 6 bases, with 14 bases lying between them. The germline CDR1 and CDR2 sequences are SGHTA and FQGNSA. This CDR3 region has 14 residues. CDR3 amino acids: CASSLKSLGGEQYV. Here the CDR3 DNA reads TGTGCCAGCAGCTTAAAATCTCTGGGGGGCGAGCAGTACGTC.

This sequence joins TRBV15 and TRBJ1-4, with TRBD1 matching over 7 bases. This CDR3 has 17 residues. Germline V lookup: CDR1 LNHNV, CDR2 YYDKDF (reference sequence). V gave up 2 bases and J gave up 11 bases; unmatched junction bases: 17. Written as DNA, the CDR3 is TGTGCCACCAGCAGACCATGGACAGGACCGGGCGAGGGGAAACTGTTTTTT. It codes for CATSRPWTGPGEGKLFF.

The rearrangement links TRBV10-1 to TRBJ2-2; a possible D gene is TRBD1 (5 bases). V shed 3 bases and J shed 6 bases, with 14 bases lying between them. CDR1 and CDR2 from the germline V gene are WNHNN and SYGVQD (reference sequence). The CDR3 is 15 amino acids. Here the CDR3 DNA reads TGCGCCAGCAGTGAAGGCCAGGGAAGGGCCGGGGAGCTGTTTTTT. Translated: CASSEGQGRAGELFF.

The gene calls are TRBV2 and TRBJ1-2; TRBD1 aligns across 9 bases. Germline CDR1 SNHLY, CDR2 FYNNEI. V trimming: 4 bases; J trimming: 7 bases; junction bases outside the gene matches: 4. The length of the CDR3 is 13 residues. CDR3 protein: CASSGPGQGGYTF. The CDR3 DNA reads TGTGCCAGCAGTGGTCCGGGACAGGGTGGCTACACCTTC.

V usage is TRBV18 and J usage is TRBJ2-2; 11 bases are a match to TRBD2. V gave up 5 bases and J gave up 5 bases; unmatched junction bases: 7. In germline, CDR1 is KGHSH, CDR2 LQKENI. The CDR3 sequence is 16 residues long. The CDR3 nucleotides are TGTGCCAGCTCATCCACTAGCGGGGGCCCGACCGGGGAGCTGTTTTTT. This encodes CASSSTSGGPTGELFF.

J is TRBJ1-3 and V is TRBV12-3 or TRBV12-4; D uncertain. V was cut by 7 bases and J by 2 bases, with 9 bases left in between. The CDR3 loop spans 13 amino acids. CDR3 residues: CASTQETGNTIYF. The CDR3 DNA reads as TGTGCCAGCACTCAAGAGACTGGAAACACCATATATTTT.

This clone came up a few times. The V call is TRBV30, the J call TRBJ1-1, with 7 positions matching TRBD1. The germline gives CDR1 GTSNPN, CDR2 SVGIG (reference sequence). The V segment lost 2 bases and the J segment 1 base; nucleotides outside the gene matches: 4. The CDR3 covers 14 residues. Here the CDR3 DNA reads TGTGCCTGGAGTCAATGGACAGGGAACACTGAAGCTTTCTTT. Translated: CAWSQWTGNTEAFF.

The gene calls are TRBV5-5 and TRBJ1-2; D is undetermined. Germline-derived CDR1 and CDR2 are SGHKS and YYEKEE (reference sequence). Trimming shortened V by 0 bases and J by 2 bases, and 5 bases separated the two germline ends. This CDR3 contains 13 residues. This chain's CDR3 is CASSLGENYGYTF. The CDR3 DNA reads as TGTGCCAGCAGCTTGGGAGAAAACTATGGCTACACCTTC.

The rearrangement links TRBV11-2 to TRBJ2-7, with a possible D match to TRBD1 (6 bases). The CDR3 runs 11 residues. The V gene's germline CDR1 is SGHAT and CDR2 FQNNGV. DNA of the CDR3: TGTGTCACAAGGGCAGGATTAGGGGGGTACGTC. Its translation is CVTRAGLGGYV.

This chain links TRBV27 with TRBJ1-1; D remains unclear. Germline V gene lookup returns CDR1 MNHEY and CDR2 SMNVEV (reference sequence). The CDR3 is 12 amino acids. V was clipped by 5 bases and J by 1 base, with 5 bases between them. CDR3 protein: CASSEGNTEAFF. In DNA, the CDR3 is TGTGCCAGCAGTGAGGGGAACACTGAAGCTTTCTTT.

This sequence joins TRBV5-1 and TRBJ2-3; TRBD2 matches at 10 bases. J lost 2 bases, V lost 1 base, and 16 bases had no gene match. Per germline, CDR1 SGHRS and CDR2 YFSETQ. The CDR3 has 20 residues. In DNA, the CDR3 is TGCGCCAGCAGCTTGAGATCAGTAGCGGGGGGCCCCTTCTCCACAGATACGCAGTATTTT. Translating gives CASSLRSVAGGPFSTDTQYF.

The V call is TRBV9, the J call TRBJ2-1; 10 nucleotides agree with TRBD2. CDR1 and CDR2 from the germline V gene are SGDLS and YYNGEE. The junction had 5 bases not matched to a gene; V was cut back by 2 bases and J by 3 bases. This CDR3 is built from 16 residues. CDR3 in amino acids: CASSVLSSGGYNEQFF. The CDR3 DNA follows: TGTGCCAGCAGCGTCCTCTCTAGCGGGGGCTACAATGAGCAGTTCTTC.

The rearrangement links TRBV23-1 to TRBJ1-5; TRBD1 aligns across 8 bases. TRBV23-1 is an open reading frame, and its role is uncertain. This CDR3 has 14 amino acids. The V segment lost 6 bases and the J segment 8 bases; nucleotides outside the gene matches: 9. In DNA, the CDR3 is TGCGCCAGCAGCTACAGACAGGGGATGGAGCCCCAGCATTTT. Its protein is CASSYRQGMEPQHF.

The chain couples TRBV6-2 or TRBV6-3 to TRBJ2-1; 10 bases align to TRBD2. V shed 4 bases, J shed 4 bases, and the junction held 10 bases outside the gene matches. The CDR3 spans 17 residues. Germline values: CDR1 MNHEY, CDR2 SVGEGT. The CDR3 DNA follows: TGTGCCAGCAGTTTCCTAGCGGGGGAGATGATATACAATGAGCAGTTCTTC. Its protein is CASSFLAGEMIYNEQFF.

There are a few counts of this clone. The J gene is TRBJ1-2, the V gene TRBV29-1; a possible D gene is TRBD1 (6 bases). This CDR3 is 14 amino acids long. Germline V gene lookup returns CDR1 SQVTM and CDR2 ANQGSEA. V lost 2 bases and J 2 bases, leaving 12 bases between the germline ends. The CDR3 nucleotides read TGCAGCGTTGAATCCCGGGGGGCAAACTATGGCTACACCTTC. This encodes CSVESRGANYGYTF.

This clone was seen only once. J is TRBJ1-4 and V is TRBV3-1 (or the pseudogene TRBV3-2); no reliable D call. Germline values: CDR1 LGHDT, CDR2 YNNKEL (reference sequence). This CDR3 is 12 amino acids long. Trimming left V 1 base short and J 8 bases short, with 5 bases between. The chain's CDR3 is CASSQAVEKLFF. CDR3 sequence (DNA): TGTGCCAGCAGCCAAGCCGTAGAAAAACTGTTTTTT.

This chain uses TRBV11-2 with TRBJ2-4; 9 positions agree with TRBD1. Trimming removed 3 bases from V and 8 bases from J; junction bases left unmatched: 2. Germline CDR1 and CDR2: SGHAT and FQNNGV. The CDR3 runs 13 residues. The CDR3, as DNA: TGTGCCAGCAGCTTTGACAGGGGGGACATTCAGTACTTC. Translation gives CASSFDRGDIQYF.

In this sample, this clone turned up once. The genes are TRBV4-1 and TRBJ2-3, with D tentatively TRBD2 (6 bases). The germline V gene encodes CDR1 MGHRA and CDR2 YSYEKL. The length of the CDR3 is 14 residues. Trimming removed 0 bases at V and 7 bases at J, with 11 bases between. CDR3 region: CASSQDSGSHTQYF. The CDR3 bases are TGCGCCAGCAGCCAAGATAGCGGTTCCCATACGCAGTATTTT.

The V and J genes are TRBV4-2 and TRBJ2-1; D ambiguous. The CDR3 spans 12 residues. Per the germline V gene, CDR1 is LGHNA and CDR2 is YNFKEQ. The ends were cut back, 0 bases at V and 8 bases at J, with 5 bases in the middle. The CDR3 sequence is CASSQDLDEQFF. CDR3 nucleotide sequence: TGTGCCAGCAGCCAAGATCTAGATGAGCAGTTCTTC.